One sample yielded the 7 T cell receptor beta chains listed below, sequenced in a study of T cells in Graves' hyperthyroidism and ophthalmopathy. TCR beta CDR3 regions were amplified from RNA transcripts. HTBI primers drove first-round RT-PCR of the TCR CDR3. MiXCR, applied by TCRdb to the multiplex PCR reads, yields one record per CDR3 protein. The table records hundreds of thousands of distinct CDR3 sequences, around 13% of them present only once. Sequencing was performed on blood. The origin of the receptors is a woman aged 25 to 39 with Graves' hyperthyroidism.

A few counts support this clonotype. The chain recombines TRBV6-1 with TRBJ2-7; 7 nucleotides align to TRBD2. Germline CDR1 and CDR2: MNHNS and SASEGT. Trimming took 8 bases from V and 5 from J; bases not matched to a gene: 6. The CDR3 has 12 residues. CDR3 amino acids: CASGGDAHEQYF. CDR3 in DNA: TGTGCCAGCGGGGGGGACGCCCACGAGCAGTACTTC.

This clonotype was detected ten times or more. The chain recombines TRBV28 with TRBJ1-1; D gene unclear. CDR1 MDHEN and CDR2 SYDVKM come from the germline V gene. With 2 bases removed from V and 3 bases from J, the gap between germline ends came to 7 bases. This CDR3 has 13 amino acids. The DNA of the CDR3 is TGTGCCAGCAGTTTAGCAGTAGACACTGAAGCTTTCTTT. Its protein is CASSLAVDTEAFF.

The chain carries TRBV5-1 and TRBJ2-1, with TRBD2 identical over 9 bases. The length of the CDR3 is 13 residues. Per germline, CDR1 SGHRS and CDR2 YFSETQ. V lost 7 bases to trimming and J lost 6 bases; unmatched junction nucleotides: 5. CDR3 sequence: CASLAGDSNEQFF. The CDR3 DNA follows: TGCGCCAGCTTAGCGGGAGACTCCAATGAGCAGTTCTTC.

This clonotype was observed many times. The chain links TRBV7-9 to TRBJ2-7; 7 nucleotides line up with TRBD1. The V and J ends lost 7 bases and 5 bases, in that order; junction bases with no gene match: 14. The CDR3 has 15 residues. Germline V gives CDR1 SEHNR, CDR2 FQNEAQ (reference sequence). The CDR3 protein is CASTQGGQGVHEQYF. Written as DNA, the CDR3 is TGTGCCAGCACCCAAGGCGGGCAGGGGGTCCACGAGCAGTACTTC.

The V call is TRBV20-1, the J call TRBJ1-4; D is ambiguous. Trimming shortened V by 3 bases and J by 0 bases, and 17 bases separated the two germline ends. The CDR3 length is 17 residues. Per germline, CDR1 DFQATT and CDR2 SNEGSKA (reference sequence). The CDR3 nucleotides read TGCAGTGCTAGTCTCCAGCGATACCTTACAACTAATGAAAAACTGTTTTTT. Encoded protein: CSASLQRYLTTNEKLFF.

Many counts were recorded for this clonotype. The rearrangement uses TRBV5-6 and TRBJ2-1; 10 bases are a match to TRBD2. The germline V gene encodes CDR1 SGHDT and CDR2 YYEEEE. V gave up 0 bases and J gave up 9 bases; unmatched junction bases: 3. This CDR3 has 14 residues. The CDR3 loop is CASSLVAGGGEQFF. In DNA form, the CDR3 reads TGTGCCAGCAGCTTGGTAGCGGGAGGTGGTGAGCAGTTCTTC.

This clonotype was seen repeatedly, ten times or more. The chain employs TRBV2 and TRBJ2-1; the D call may be TRBD1 or TRBD2 (5 bases each). V shed 9 bases and J shed 2 bases, with 14 bases lying between them. This CDR3 has 14 amino acids. Germline-derived CDR1 and CDR2 are SNHLY and FYNNEI. This chain's CDR3 is CASFRDGPYNEQFF. CDR3 DNA sequence: TGTGCCAGTTTCCGGGACGGACCCTACAATGAGCAGTTCTTC.